This note documents a single T cell receptor beta chain sequence. Unmatched junction bases numbered 4, after V lost 2 bases and J lost 5 bases. Germline assignment: CDR1 SNHLY and CDR2 FYNNEI. The length of the CDR3 is 16 residues. The data were taken from a study of beta chain features in type 1 diabetes. Isolated RNA was reverse transcribed in full, so expressed TCRB transcripts were sequenced. The protocol was immunoSEQ multiplex PCR, while the TCRdb copy is restricted to in-frame clones and leaves out a portion. The top ten hold about 0.015% of the sample, which has about 330,000 clones, 8% to 13% seen once.

V and J are TRBV2 and TRBJ2-1, with 12 bases that match TRBD2. This clonotype originated in a woman younger than 45 in good health. The sample was naive CD4+ T cells from blood. CDR3 sequence reads: CASSERGTSGHNEQFF. CDR3 sequence (DNA): TGTGCCAGCAGTGAACGTGGGACTAGCGGGCACAATGAGCAGTTCTTC.